Listed below are T cell receptor beta chains from one sample, sequenced in a study of blood T cells in healthy people across ages. TCRdb independently ran MiXCR on the 5' RACE reads; one entry per CDR3 protein. The table lists more than 1.4 million distinct CDR3 sequences, roughly 40% of them singletons. The sequenced sample was blood. The receptors stem from a woman aged 18-30 years in good health. Each CDR3 is given with its conserved first and last residue. Fields, in order: clone size, D gene, V gene, J gene, CDR3 DNA, CDR3 protein. The D gene is left open where the match is weak. Clone size is shown for a subset of rows, as once, few, many or a class of expanded clone.

clone size: -; D gene: -; V gene: TRBV6-2/TRBV6-3; J gene: TRBJ2-1; CDR3 DNA: TGTGCCAGCAGTCCGTCGGGCAGGGGATACAATGAGCAGTTCTTC; CDR3 protein: CASSPSGRGYNEQFF
clone size: few; D gene: -; V gene: TRBV29-1; J gene: TRBJ2-3; CDR3 DNA: TGCAGCGTTCGGCCAGGCCCCACAGATACGCAGTATTTT; CDR3 protein: CSVRPGPTDTQYF
clone size: -; D gene: TRBD1; V gene: TRBV5-1; J gene: TRBJ2-5; CDR3 DNA: TGCGCCAGCAGCGACGCAACAGGGGGCGCGGAGACCCAGTACTTC; CDR3 protein: CASSDATGGAETQYF
clone size: few; D gene: -; V gene: TRBV5-5; J gene: TRBJ2-3; CDR3 DNA: TGTGCCAGCAGCATCGACAGTCCAGATACGCAGTATTTT; CDR3 protein: CASSIDSPDTQYF
clone size: -; D gene: -; V gene: TRBV2; J gene: TRBJ2-7; CDR3 DNA: TGTGCCAGCAGTGAATTACTAGCAGGGGGTGCGTACTTC; CDR3 protein: CASSELLAGGAYF
clone size: -; D gene: TRBD1; V gene: TRBV5-6; J gene: TRBJ1-2; CDR3 DNA: TGTGCCAGCAGCGGGGACAGGGGCCACTATGGCTACACCTTC; CDR3 protein: CASSGDRGHYGYTF
clone size: few; D gene: TRBD2; V gene: TRBV9; J gene: TRBJ2-7; CDR3 DNA: TGTGCCAGCAGCGTAAACCCACTAGCGGGGGCTTCTAGCTCCTACGAGCAGTACTTC; CDR3 protein: CASSVNPLAGASSSYEQYF
clone size: -; D gene: TRBD1; V gene: TRBV20-1; J gene: TRBJ1-2; CDR3 DNA: TGCAGTGCTAGAGGACAGGGGGCGGATGGCTACACCTTC; CDR3 protein: CSARGQGADGYTF
clone size: -; D gene: -; V gene: TRBV9; J gene: TRBJ1-6; CDR3 DNA: TGTGCCAGCAGCGACGGGGGTAGCTCACCCCTCCACTTT; CDR3 protein: CASSDGGSSPLHF
clone size: -; D gene: TRBD1; V gene: TRBV7-9; J gene: TRBJ2-5; CDR3 DNA: TGTGCCAGCAGCCCATTGCAGGGGGTCGGGGAGACCCAGTACTTC; CDR3 protein: CASSPLQGVGETQYF
clone size: -; D gene: TRBD2; V gene: TRBV4-1; J gene: TRBJ2-3; CDR3 DNA: TGCGCCAGCAGCCAAGAAGGAGCGGGGGGGAGCACAGATACGCAGTATTTT; CDR3 protein: CASSQEGAGGSTDTQYF
clone size: -; D gene: -; V gene: TRBV19; J gene: TRBJ1-2; CDR3 DNA: TGTGCCAGTGCGAAACTGTATGGCTACACCTTC; CDR3 protein: CASAKLYGYTF
clone size: few; D gene: -; V gene: TRBV7-2; J gene: TRBJ2-7; CDR3 DNA: TGTGCCAGCAGCCGACAGTCTAGCTCCTACGAGCAGTACTTC; CDR3 protein: CASSRQSSSYEQYF
clone size: -; D gene: -; V gene: TRBV28; J gene: TRBJ2-1; CDR3 DNA: TGTGCCTGCACCCCCGTCCGGGTCGGCAATGAGCAGTTCTTC; CDR3 protein: CACTPVRVGNEQFF
clone size: few; D gene: -; V gene: TRBV20-1; J gene: TRBJ2-7; CDR3 DNA: TGCAGTGCTAGAGATACGGGGGTTAACGAGCAGTACTTC; CDR3 protein: CSARDTGVNEQYF